The 18 T cell receptor beta chains reported below all come from one sample, sequenced in a study of blood T cell repertoires in COVID-19. Assay: immunoSEQ multiplex PCR; the TCRdb copy retains only in-frame clones and omits some. The profile covers 45,000 to 65,000 clones, with 83% appearing a single time and over 15% taken by the ten largest. Sequenced input: peripheral blood. Receptors were obtained from a man between 35 and 55 years old with acute or convalescent COVID-19.

The rearrangement uses TRBV7-2 and TRBJ2-3, with 13 positions matching TRBD2. The CDR3 totals 17 residues. Germline CDR1 SGHTA, CDR2 FQGNSA. The trim removed 5 bases at V and 4 bases at J, leaving 9 bases unmatched. Here the CDR3 reads CASSGQTSGGSPDTQYF. The CDR3 DNA reads as TGTGCCAGCAGCGGACAGACTAGCGGGGGGAGCCCAGATACGCAGTATTTT. Together with reference TRBV7-2 and TRBJ2-3, the CDR3 gives the full variable domain: GAGVSQSPSNKVTEKGKDVELRCDPISGHTALYWYRQSLGQGLEFLIYFQGNSAPDKSGLPSDRFSAERTGGSVSTLTIQRTQQEDSAVYLCASSGQTSGGSPDTQYFGPGTRLTVL.

This chain connects TRBV5-1 to TRBJ2-6, with a tentative D call TRBD1 (5 bases). Trimming pared 3 bases from V and 0 bases from J, leaving 7 bases between. Germline CDR1 and CDR2: SGHRS and YFSETQ. This CDR3 contains 15 residues. The CDR3 DNA is TGCGCCAGCAGCTACGACAGCTCTGGGGCCAACGTCCTGACTTTC. As protein: CASSYDSSGANVLTF.

This chain uses TRBV10-3 with TRBJ1-6, with TRBD1 as a possible D gene (6 bases). CDR3 length: 15 amino acids. Germline V gives CDR1 ENHRY, CDR2 SYGVKD. V lost 3 bases, J lost 8 bases, and 14 bases lay in between. CDR3 region: CAISEPTGQYSPLHF. The CDR3 coding sequence is TGTGCCATCAGTGAACCGACAGGACAGTATTCACCCCTCCACTTT.

The rearrangement links TRBV29-1 to TRBJ2-7; 7 nucleotides align to TRBD2. This CDR3 is built from 16 residues. Losses at the gene ends were 0 bases for V and 4 bases for J; bases not matched to a gene: 12. Germline V lookup: CDR1 SQVTM, CDR2 ANQGSEA. Written as DNA, the CDR3 is TGCAGCGTTGAAGAGGGCGCGGCGGGAGAACTATACGAGCAGTACTTC. It translates to CSVEEGAAGELYEQYF.

V gene TRBV27 combines with J gene TRBJ2-5; D is uncertain. The CDR3 spans 14 residues. Trimming shortened V by 2 bases and J by 7 bases, and 14 bases separated the two germline ends. CDR1 MNHEY and CDR2 SMNVEV come from the germline V gene (reference sequence). The CDR3: CASSLNLRRGTQYF. As DNA, the CDR3 is TGTGCCAGCAGTTTAAATTTGAGGCGCGGGACCCAGTACTTC.

The sample holds a few counts of this clone. The V and J genes are TRBV6-1 and TRBJ1-2, with 7 bases identical to TRBD1. The germline CDR1 and CDR2 sequences are MNHNS and SASEGT. CDR3 length: 12 amino acids. V lost 2 bases to trimming and J lost 8 bases; unmatched junction nucleotides: 2. The CDR3 region has the DNA TGTGCCAGCAGTGAAACCAGGGGGGGCTACACCTTC. Translation gives CASSETRGGYTF.

This clone was recorded a few times. The chain carries TRBV14 and TRBJ1-2, with TRBD1 matching over 8 bases. The CDR3 extends over 13 amino acids. From germline, CDR1 is SGHDN and CDR2 FVKESK. The trim removed 1 base at V and 8 bases at J, leaving 3 bases unmatched. CDR3 protein: CASSQVRGRGYTF. The CDR3 DNA sequence: TGTGCCAGCAGCCAAGTCAGGGGGCGCGGCTACACCTTC.

This chain joins TRBV6-6 and TRBJ2-3; tentative D call: TRBD2 (5 bases). V lost 6 bases and J lost 13, with 14 bases in between. Germline V gene data show CDR1 as MNHNY and CDR2 as SVGAGI (reference sequence). The CDR3 is 11 amino acids. The CDR3 spells CASSPPGVEYF. DNA for the CDR3: TGTGCCAGCAGCCCCCCCGGGGTCGAGTATTTT.

This chain connects TRBV6-4 to TRBJ1-6; perhaps TRBD1 as D (5 bases). The CDR3 is made up of 16 amino acids. CDR1 and CDR2 (germline): MRHNA, SNTAGT. The V and J ends lost 5 bases and 7 bases respectively, with 18 bases between them. The CDR3 bases are TGTGCCAGCAGTCTTACTTCGACCGGGGGGAATTCACCCCTCCACTTT. Translated: CASSLTSTGGNSPLHF.

The CDR3 reads CASSLGLAGKGDTQYF. CDR3 sequence (DNA): TGTGCCAGCAGCTTAGGACTAGCGGGAAAGGGAGATACGCAGTATTTT. J is TRBJ2-3 and V is TRBV5-4; 12 nucleotides match TRBD2. Looked up from germline, CDR1 is SGHNT and CDR2 is YYREEE (reference sequence). The trim removed 2 bases at V and 5 bases at J, leaving 6 bases unmatched. The CDR3 extends over 16 amino acids. The variable domain in full, completed from reference TRBV5-4 and TRBJ2-3, reads ETGVTQSPTHLIKTRGQQVTLRCSSQSGHNTVSWYQQALGQGPQFIFQYYREEENGRGNFPPRFSGLQFPNYSSELNVNALELDDSALYLCASSLGLAGKGDTQYFGPGTRLTVL.

This clone was detected a few times. The rearrangement links TRBV7-2 to TRBJ2-3; 7 bases line up with TRBD2. This CDR3 contains 17 residues. CDR1 is SGHTA, CDR2 FQGNSA, per germline. V lost 1 base, J lost 4 bases, and 11 bases stayed unmatched. CDR3 DNA sequence: TGTGCCAGCAGCTTAGTGCCGAACAGCGGGGTGGCAGATACGCAGTATTTT. The encoded protein is CASSLVPNSGVADTQYF.

The genes are TRBV5-1 and TRBJ1-2; the match to TRBD1 covers 9 bases. V shed 3 bases and J 8 bases; nucleotides not matched to a gene: 8. CDR3 size: 14 residues. CDR1 and CDR2 from the germline V gene are SGHRS and YFSETQ. The CDR3, as DNA: TGCGCCAGCAGCTCTCCGGGACAGGGACCCGGCTACACCTTC. This sequence encodes CASSSPGQGPGYTF. The complete variable domain, with remaining parts taken from reference TRBV5-1 and TRBJ1-2, reads KAGVTQTPRYLIKTRGQQVTLSCSPISGHRSVSWYQQTPGQGLQFLFEYFSETQRNKGNFPGRFSGRQFSNSRSEMNVSTLELGDSALYLCASSSPGQGPGYTFGSGTRLTVV.

V and J are TRBV7-7 and TRBJ2-2; TRBD1 might be the D (5 bases). Germline V CDR1 and CDR2: SSHAT, FNYEAQ (reference sequence). The CDR3 contains 15 residues. V was shortened by 2 bases and J by 0 bases, with 7 bases between the two germline ends. CDR3 amino acids: CASSLSRANTGELFF. DNA for the CDR3: TGTGCCAGCAGCTTAAGCAGGGCGAACACCGGGGAGCTGTTTTTT.

This clone was counted a single time. The rearrangement links TRBV10-3 to TRBJ1-3, with 8 bases identical to TRBD1. Germline loops: CDR1 ENHRY, CDR2 SYGVKD. With V trimmed by 10 bases and J by 1 base, 3 bases remained unmatched. The CDR3 runs to 13 residues. The CDR3 DNA is TGTGCCACCAGGGGGCTATCTGGAAACACCATATATTTT. Translating it yields CATRGLSGNTIYF.

The chain recombines TRBV2 with TRBJ1-2, with D tentatively TRBD1 (6 bases). This CDR3 is 15 amino acids long. The germline V and J ends were trimmed by 6 bases and 4 bases, with 18 bases remaining between them. The germline V gene encodes CDR1 SNHLY and CDR2 FYNNEI. The CDR3 bases are TGTGCCAGCAGGGGGAACCGGGACATAGCCTATGGCTACACCTTC. Amino acids: CASRGNRDIAYGYTF.

J is TRBJ2-7 and V is TRBV5-1, with D possibly TRBD1 on 6 matching bases. V shed 5 bases and J shed 4 bases, with 22 bases lying between them. The germline V gene has CDR1 SGHRS and CDR2 YFSETQ. CDR3 length: 16 amino acids. The CDR3 region is CASRYVGTVRGYEQYF. DNA for the CDR3: TGCGCCAGCAGATATGTAGGGACCGTAAGGGGGTACGAGCAGTACTTC.

This clone was detected only once. The J gene is TRBJ2-1, the V gene TRBV7-6, with 8 bases that match TRBD2. The germline V gene has CDR1 SGHVS and CDR2 FNYEAQ. The CDR3 sequence is 16 residues long. The ends lost 0 bases at V and 9 bases at J; junction bases unmatched: 10. The CDR3 spells CASSLAVSGGAGEQFF. The CDR3 DNA reads as TGTGCCAGCAGCTTAGCCGTCTCGGGGGGGGCAGGTGAGCAGTTCTTC.

V is TRBV5-1 and J is TRBJ2-2; tentative D call: TRBD1 (6 bases). CDR3 length: 14 residues. The V and J ends lost 7 bases and 0 bases respectively, with 10 bases between them. Germline V gene sequence: CDR1 SGHRS, CDR2 YFSETQ. The chain's CDR3 is CASRPGANTGELFF. In DNA form, the CDR3 reads TGCGCCAGCCGGCCAGGGGCGAACACCGGGGAGCTGTTTTTT.